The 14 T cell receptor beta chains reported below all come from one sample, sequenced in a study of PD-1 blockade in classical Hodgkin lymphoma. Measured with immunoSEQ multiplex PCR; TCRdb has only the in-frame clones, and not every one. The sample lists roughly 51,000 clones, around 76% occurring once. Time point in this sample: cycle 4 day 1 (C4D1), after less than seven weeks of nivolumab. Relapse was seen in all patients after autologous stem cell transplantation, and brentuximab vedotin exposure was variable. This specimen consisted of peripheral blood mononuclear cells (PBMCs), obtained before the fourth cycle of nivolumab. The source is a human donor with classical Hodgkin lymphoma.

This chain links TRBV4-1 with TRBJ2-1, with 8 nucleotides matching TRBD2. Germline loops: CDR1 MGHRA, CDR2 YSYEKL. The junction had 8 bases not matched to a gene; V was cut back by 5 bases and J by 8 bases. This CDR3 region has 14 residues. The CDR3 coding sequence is TGCGCCAGCAGCAAGGGACTAGATCGGCATGAGCAGTTCTTC. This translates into CASSKGLDRHEQFF.

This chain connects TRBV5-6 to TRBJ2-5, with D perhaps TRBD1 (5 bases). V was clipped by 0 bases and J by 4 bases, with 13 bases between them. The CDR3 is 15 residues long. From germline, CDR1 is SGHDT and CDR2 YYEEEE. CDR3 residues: CASSLEGAGLETQYF. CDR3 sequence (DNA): TGTGCCAGCAGCTTGGAAGGCGCAGGGCTAGAGACCCAGTACTTC. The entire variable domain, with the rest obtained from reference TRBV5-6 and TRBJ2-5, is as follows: DAGVTQSPTHLIKTRGQQVTLRCSPKSGHDTVSWYQQALGQGPQFIFQYYEEEERQRGNFPDRFSGHQFPNYSSELNVNALLLGDSALYLCASSLEGAGLETQYFGPGTRLLVL.

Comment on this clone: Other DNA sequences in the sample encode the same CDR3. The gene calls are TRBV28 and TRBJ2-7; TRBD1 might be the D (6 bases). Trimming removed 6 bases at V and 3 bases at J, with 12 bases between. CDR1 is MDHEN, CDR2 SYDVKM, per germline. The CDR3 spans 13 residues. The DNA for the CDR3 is TGTGCCAGCAGGGGGGCAGGGAACTACGAGCAGTACTTC. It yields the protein CASRGAGNYEQYF. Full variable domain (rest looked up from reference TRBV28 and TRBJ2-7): DVKVTQSSRYLVKRTGEKVFLECVQDMDHENMFWYRQDPGLGLRLIYFSYDVKMKEKGDIPEGYSVSREKKERFSLILESASTNQTSMYLCASRGAGNYEQYFGPGTRLTVT.

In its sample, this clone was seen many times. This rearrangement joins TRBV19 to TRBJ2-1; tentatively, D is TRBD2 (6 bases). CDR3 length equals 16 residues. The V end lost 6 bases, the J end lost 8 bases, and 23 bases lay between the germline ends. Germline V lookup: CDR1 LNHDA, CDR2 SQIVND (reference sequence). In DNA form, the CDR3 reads TGTGCCAGTAGCCTTATAGGTAGACTAGTGACCGATGAGCAGTTCTTC. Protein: CASSLIGRLVTDEQFF.

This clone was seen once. The CDR3 DNA sequence: TGTGCCAGCAGCTTAGCGGGACAAAGGGGGGCGGCTTTCTTT. It encodes CASSLAGQRGAAFF. The J gene is TRBJ1-1, the V gene TRBV7-9, with D maybe TRBD1 (6 bases). The CDR3 is made up of 14 amino acids. Trimming stripped 0 bases from V and 11 bases from J, with 16 bases between. The germline V gene has CDR1 SEHNR and CDR2 FQNEAQ (reference sequence).

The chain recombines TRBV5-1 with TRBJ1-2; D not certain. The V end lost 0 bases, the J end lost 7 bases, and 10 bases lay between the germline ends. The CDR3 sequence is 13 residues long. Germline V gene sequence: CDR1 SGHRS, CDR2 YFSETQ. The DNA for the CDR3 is TGCGCCAGCAGCTTGGGGCCCGAGGGTGGCTACACCTTC. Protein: CASSLGPEGGYTF.

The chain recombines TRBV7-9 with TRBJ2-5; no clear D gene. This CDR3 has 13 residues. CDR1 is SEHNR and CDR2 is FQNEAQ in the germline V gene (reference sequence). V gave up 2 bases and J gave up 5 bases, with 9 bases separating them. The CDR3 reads CASSLNGWETQYF. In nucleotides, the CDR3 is TGTGCCAGCAGCTTAAACGGTTGGGAGACCCAGTACTTC.

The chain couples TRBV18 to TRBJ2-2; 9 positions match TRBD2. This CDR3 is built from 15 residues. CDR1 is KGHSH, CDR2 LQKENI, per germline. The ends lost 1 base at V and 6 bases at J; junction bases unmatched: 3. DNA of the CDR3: TGTGCCAGCTCACCACTAGCGGGAGTTGCCGGGGAGCTGTTTTTT. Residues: CASSPLAGVAGELFF.

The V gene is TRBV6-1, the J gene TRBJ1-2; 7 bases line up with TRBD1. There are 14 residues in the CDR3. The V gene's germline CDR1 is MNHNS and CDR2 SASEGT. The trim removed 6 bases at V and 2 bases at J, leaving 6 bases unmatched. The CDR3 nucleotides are TGTGCCAGCAGAGCGCCGGGACAGAACTATGGCTACACCTTC. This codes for CASRAPGQNYGYTF.

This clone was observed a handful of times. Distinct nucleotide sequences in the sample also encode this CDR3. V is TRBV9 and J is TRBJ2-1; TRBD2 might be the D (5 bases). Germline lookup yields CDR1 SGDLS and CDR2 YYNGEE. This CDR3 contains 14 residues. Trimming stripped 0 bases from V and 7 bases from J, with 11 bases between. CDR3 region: CASSVATTGNEQFF. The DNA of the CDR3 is TGTGCCAGCAGCGTAGCAACCACGGGGAATGAGCAGTTCTTC. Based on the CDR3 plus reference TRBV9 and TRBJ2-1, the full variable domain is DSGVTQTPKHLITATGQRVTLRCSPRSGDLSVYWYQQSLDQGLQFLIQYYNGEERAKGNILERFSAQQFPDLHSELNLSSLELGDSALYFCASSVATTGNEQFFGPGTRLTVL.

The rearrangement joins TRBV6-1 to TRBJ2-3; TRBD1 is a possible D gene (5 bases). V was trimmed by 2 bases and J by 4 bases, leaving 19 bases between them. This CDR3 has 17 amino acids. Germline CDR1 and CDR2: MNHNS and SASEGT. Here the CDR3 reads CASSEQVQFAGPDTQYF. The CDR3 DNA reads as TGTGCCAGCAGTGAACAGGTTCAATTTGCAGGGCCAGATACGCAGTATTTT.

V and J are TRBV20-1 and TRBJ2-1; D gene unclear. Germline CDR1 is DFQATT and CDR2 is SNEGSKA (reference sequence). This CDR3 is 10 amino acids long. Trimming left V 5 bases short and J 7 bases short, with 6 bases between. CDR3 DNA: TGCAGTGCTGGTGTGAATGAGCAGTTCTTC. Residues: CSAGVNEQFF.

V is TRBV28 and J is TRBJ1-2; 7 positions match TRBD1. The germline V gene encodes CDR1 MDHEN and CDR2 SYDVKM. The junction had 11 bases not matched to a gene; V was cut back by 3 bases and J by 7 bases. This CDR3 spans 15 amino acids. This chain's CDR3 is CASSLTGTRLSGYTF. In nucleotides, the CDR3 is TGTGCCAGCAGTTTGACAGGGACAAGGCTAAGTGGCTACACCTTC.

The CDR3 loop is CAWSYQTNYGYTF. Here the CDR3 DNA reads TGTGCCTGGAGTTACCAGACTAACTATGGCTACACCTTC. The chain has TRBV30 and TRBJ1-2; D gene uncertain. The germline CDR1 and CDR2 sequences are GTSNPN and SVGIG (reference sequence). The CDR3 runs to 13 residues. Trimming pared 2 bases from V and 0 bases from J, leaving 7 bases between.